A single T cell receptor beta chain is shown here with its context. Its antigen is still unknown. The source of the sample is a study of T cell responses to AZD1222 COVID-19 vaccine. Study results and limitations: Spike-wide vaccine-associated CD4 TCRs dominated at 160-218 and 743-854.

In germline, CDR1 is SGHAT, CDR2 FQNNGV. The CDR3 contains 13 residues. V lost 5 bases to trimming and J lost 7 bases, with 14 bases between them. Method: immunoSEQ multiplex PCR; TCRdb's copy keeps in-frame clones and lacks some. The top ten hold about 25% of the sample, which has 79,000 or so clones, about three quarters seen once. The sequence derives from an adult who received the MenACWY meningococcal vaccine as a control. This rearrangement joins TRBV11-2 to TRBJ1-1, with TRBD1 as a possible D gene (5 bases). Material: peripheral blood, obtained 28 days after the second dose of the MenACWY control vaccine. CDR3 sequence (DNA): TGTGCCAGCAGCACCCGACAGACAGTTGAAGCTTTCTTT. Encoded protein: CASSTRQTVEAFF.